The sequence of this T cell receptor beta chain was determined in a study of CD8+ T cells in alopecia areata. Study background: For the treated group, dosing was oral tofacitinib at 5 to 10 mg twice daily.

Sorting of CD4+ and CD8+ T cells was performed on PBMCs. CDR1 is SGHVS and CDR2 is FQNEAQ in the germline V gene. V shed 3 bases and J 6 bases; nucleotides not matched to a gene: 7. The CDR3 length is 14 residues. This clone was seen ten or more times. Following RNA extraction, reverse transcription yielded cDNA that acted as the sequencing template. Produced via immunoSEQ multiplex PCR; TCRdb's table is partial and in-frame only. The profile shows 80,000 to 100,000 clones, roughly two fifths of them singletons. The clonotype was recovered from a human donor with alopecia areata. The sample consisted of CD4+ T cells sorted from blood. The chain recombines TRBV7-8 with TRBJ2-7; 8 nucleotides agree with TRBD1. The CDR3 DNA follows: TGTGCCAGCAGCTTTGACAGGGGTTCGTTCGAGCAGTACTTC. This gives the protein CASSFDRGSFEQYF.